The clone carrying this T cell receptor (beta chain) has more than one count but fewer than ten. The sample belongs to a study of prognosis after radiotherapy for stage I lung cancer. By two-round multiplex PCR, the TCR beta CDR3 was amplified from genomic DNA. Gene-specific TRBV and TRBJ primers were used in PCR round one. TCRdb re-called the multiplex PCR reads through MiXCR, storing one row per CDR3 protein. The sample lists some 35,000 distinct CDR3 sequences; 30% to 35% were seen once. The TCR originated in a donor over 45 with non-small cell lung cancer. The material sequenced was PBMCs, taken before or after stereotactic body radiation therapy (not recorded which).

The CDR3 loop reads CASRRGMKGTQYF. CDR3 DNA sequence: TGTGCCAGCAGGCGGGGGATGAAGGGAACGCAGTATTTT. This chain connects TRBV6-2 or TRBV6-3 to TRBJ2-3; TRBD2 matches at 7 bases. With V trimmed by 6 bases and J by 9 bases, 9 bases remained unmatched. Looked up from germline, CDR1 is MNHEY and CDR2 is SVGEGT. The CDR3 extends over 13 amino acids.